Listed below are T cell receptor beta chains from one sample, sequenced in a study of OX40 agonist ivuxolimab in advanced cancers. Clones were sequenced by immunoSEQ multiplex PCR, and TCRdb holds only the in-frame ones, with some missing. This table has fewer than 80,000 clones, 85% appearing once. The sequences come from CD4+ or CD8+ T cells sorted from blood, collected in a trial of the OX40 agonist ivuxolimab. Source of these receptors: an adult with an advanced solid tumor such as melanoma, head and neck, liver or kidney cancer. Each CDR3 is given with its conserved first and last residue. Fields, in order: J gene, D gene, V gene, clone size, CDR3 protein, CDR3 DNA. D genes are given only for firm matches. Size is omitted from some rows. Given values are once, few, many or a class for expanded clones.

TRBJ2-2,-,TRBV27,-,CAGAASGRTGELFF,TGTGCCGGCGCCGCGTCAGGGCGCACCGGGGAGCTGTTTTTT
TRBJ2-5,TRBD1,TRBV30,-,CAWSLGSGGRQETQYF,TGTGCCTGGAGTTTGGGCTCAGGGGGTAGACAAGAGACCCAGTACTTC
TRBJ1-1,TRBD1,TRBV5-6,few,CASSFARDRGNTEAFF,TGTGCCAGCAGCTTCGCCCGTGACAGGGGGAATACTGAAGCTTTCTTT
TRBJ1-2,TRBD1,TRBV6-5,-,CASSTGTARRNGYTF,TGTGCCAGCAGTACGGGGACAGCACGTCGGAATGGCTACACCTTC
TRBJ2-5,-,TRBV15,-,CATSRTRDPGRETQYF,TGTGCCACCAGCAGAACCCGGGACCCCGGACGGGAGACCCAGTACTTC
TRBJ2-1,TRBD2,TRBV28,-,CASSLWRLAGGYSAYNEQFF,TGTGCCAGCAGTTTATGGAGACTAGCGGGAGGCTACAGTGCCTACAATGAGCAGTTCTTC
TRBJ1-2,TRBD1,TRBV19,-,CASSTRDRGNYGYTF,TGTGCCAGTAGTACCCGGGACAGGGGGAACTATGGCTACACCTTC
TRBJ2-5,TRBD2,TRBV19,-,CASSWAGGPRETQYF,TGTGCCAGTAGTTGGGCGGGGGGGCCCAGAGAGACCCAGTACTTC
TRBJ2-3,TRBD2,TRBV2,-,CASRVSGGTLPLDTQYF,TGTGCCAGCAGAGTCAGCGGGGGGACCCTCCCCCTGGATACGCAGTATTTT
TRBJ1-2,-,TRBV14,-,CASSQGRPNYGYTF,TGTGCCAGCAGCCAAGGGCGACCTAACTATGGCTACACCTTC
TRBJ1-1,TRBD1,TRBV7-6,once,CASSTGTGGRPNTEAFF,TGTGCCAGCAGCACAGGGACAGGGGGAAGGCCGAACACTGAAGCTTTCTTT
TRBJ2-3,TRBD1,TRBV11-2,few,CASSSYRGRGDTQYF,TGTGCCAGCAGTTCCTACAGGGGGCGTGGGGATACGCAGTATTTT
TRBJ2-7,-,TRBV7-6,-,CASSWGVNEQYF,TGTGCCAGCAGCTGGGGGGTTAACGAGCAGTACTTC
TRBJ2-7,-,TRBV9,-,CASSVSNRPYEQYF,TGTGCCAGCAGCGTGTCCAACAGACCCTACGAGCAGTACTTC
TRBJ2-1,TRBD2,TRBV5-4,-,CASSLGGSVSYNEQFF,TGTGCCAGCAGCCTGGGGGGGAGTGTCTCCTACAATGAGCAGTTCTTC
TRBJ2-5,TRBD2,TRBV28,-,CASSFPGLAGGLRRETQYF,TGTGCCAGCAGTTTTCCGGGACTAGCGGGGGGGCTGAGGAGAGAGACCCAGTACTTC
TRBJ2-7,-,TRBV7-9,-,CASSLVAGWRASSYEQYF,TGTGCCAGCAGCTTAGTCGCAGGGTGGCGCGCGAGCTCCTACGAGCAGTACTTC